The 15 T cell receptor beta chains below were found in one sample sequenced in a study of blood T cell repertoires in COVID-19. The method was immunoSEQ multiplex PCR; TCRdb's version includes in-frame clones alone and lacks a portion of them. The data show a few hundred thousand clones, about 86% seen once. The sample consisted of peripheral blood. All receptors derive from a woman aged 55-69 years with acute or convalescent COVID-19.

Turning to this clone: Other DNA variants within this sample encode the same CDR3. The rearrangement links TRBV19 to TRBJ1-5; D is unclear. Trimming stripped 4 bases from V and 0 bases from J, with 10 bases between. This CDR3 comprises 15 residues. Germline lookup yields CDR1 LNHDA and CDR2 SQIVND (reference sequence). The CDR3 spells CASSNNRGSNQPQHF. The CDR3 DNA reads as TGTGCCAGTAGTAATAATCGGGGTAGCAATCAGCCCCAGCATTTT. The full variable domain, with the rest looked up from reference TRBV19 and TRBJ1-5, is DGGITQSPKYLFRKEGQNVTLSCEQNLNHDAMYWYRQDPGQGLRLIYYSQIVNDFQKGDIAEGYSVSREKKESFPLTVTSAQKNPTAFYLCASSNNRGSNQPQHFGDGTRLSIL.

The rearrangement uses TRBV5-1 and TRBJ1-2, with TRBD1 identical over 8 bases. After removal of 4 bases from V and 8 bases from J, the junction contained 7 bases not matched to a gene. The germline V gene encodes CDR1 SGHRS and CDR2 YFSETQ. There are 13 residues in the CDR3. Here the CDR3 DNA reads TGCGCCAGCAGCAAACCGGGACAGGAGGGCTACACCTTC. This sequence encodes CASSKPGQEGYTF.

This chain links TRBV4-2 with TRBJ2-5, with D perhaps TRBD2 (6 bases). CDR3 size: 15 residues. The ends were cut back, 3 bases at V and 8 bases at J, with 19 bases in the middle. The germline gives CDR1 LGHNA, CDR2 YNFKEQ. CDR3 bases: TGTGCCAGCAGCCAGGGGACTGGTGGACAAGGTACCCAGTACTTC. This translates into CASSQGTGGQGTQYF.

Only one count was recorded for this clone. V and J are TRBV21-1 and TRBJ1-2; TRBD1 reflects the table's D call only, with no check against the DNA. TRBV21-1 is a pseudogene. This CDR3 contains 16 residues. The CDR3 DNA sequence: TGTGCCAGCAGCAACATAAGGACAGGAACTTCTCTGGGCTACACCTTC. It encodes CASSNIRTGTSLGYTF.

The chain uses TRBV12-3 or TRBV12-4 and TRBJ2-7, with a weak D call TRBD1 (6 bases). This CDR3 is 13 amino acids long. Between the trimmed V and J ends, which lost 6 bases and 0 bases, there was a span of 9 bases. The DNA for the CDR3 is TGTGCCAGCAGACAGGGAATCTCCTACGAGCAGTACTTC. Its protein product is CASRQGISYEQYF.

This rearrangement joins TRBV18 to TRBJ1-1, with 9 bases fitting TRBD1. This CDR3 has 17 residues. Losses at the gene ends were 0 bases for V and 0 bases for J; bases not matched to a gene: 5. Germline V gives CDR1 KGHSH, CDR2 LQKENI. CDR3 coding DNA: TGTGCCAGCTCACCACCCCTGGGACAGGGAATGAACACTGAAGCTTTCTTT. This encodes CASSPPLGQGMNTEAFF.

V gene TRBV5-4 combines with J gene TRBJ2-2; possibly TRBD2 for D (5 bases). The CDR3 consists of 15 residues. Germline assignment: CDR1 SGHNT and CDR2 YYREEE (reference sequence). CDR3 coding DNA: TGTGCTTCCTCATCGCGTCGGGGGAACACCGGGGAGCTGTTTTTT. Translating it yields CASSSRRGNTGELFF.

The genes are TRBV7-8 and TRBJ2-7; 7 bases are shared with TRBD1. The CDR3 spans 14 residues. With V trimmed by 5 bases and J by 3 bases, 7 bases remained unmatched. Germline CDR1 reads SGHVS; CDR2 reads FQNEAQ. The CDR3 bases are TGTGCCAGCAGCCCGACAGGGAGTTTCTACGAGCAGTACTTC. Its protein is CASSPTGSFYEQYF.

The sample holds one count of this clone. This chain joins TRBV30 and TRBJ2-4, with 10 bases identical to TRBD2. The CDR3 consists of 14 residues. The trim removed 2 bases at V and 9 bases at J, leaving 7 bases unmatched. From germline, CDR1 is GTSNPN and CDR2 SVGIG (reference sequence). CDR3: CAWSPAGGSSIQYF. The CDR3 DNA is TGTGCCTGGAGTCCAGCGGGGGGGTCTAGCATTCAGTACTTC. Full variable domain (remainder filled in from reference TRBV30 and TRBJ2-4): SQTIHQWPATLVQPVGSPLSLECTVEGTSNPNLYWYRQAAGRGLQLLFYSVGIGQISSEVPQNLSASRPQDRQFILSSKKLLLSDSGFYLCAWSPAGGSSIQYFGAGTRLSVL.

The CDR3 nucleotides are TGTGCCAGCAGCTGGACGGACTACTCATATGAGCAGTACTTC. Its protein is CASSWTDYSYEQYF. This rearrangement joins TRBV12-1 to TRBJ2-7; TRBD2 is taken as the D call from the table, unchecked against the DNA. TRBV12-1 is described as a pseudogene. The length of the CDR3 is 14 residues.

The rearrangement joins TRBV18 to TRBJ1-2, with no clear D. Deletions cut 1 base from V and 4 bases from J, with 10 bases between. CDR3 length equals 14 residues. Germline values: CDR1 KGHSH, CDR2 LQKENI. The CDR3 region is CASSPQAGTYGYTF. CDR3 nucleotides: TGTGCCAGCTCACCACAGGCAGGCACCTATGGCTACACCTTC.

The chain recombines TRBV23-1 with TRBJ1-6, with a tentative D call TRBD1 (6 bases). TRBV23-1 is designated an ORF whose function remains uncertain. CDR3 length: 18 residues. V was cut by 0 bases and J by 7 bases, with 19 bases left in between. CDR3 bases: TGCGCCAGCAGTCAATCGACCCACCCGCGGGGGACAAATTCACCCCTCCACTTT. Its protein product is CASSQSTHPRGTNSPLHF.

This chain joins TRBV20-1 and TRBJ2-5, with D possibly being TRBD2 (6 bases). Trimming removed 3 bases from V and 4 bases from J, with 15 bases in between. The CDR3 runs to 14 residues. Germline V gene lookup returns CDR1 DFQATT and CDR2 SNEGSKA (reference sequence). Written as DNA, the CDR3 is TGCAGTGCTAGTAGGGGAGGTTCCGGAGAGACCCAGTACTTC. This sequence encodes CSASRGGSGETQYF.

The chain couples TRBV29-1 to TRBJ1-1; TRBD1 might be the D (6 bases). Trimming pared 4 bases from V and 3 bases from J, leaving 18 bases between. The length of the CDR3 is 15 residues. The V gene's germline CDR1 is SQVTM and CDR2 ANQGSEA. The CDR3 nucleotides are TGCAGCGTTGGGGGCCCGGAGACAGGTCACACTGAAGCTTTCTTT. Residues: CSVGGPETGHTEAFF.

CDR3 sequence reads: CAISVGRDNNEQFF. The CDR3 DNA is TGTGCCATCAGTGTCGGCAGGGACAACAATGAGCAGTTCTTC. The J gene is TRBJ2-1, the V gene TRBV10-3, with D maybe TRBD1 (6 bases). Germline CDR1 ENHRY, CDR2 SYGVKD. The CDR3 is 14 amino acids. V was cut by 4 bases and J by 5 bases, with 12 bases left in between.